A single sample is the source of the 21 T cell receptor beta chains below, sequenced in a study of CD8 T cells in Susac syndrome. The RNA, roughly 0.5 to 1 ug, was put through reverse transcription using random hexamers. TCRdb itself ran the immunoSEQ multiplex PCR reads through MiXCR, one entry per CDR3 protein. The sample holds 100,000 to 150,000 distinct CDR3 sequences, approximately 96% seen once. The sample taken for sequencing was CD4+ T cells from PBMCs. These receptors all stem from a human donor in good health.

The chain employs TRBV7-2 and TRBJ2-7, with 12 bases aligning to TRBD2. J lost 10 bases, V lost 5 bases, and 3 bases had no gene match. CDR1 and CDR2 from the germline V gene are SGHTA and FQGNSA. This CDR3 comprises 12 residues. The CDR3 coding sequence is TGTGCCAGCAGCCCGACTAGCGGGAGACAGTACTTC. Its protein is CASSPTSGRQYF.

The V gene is TRBV3-1, the J gene TRBJ1-5, with D uncertain. Deletions cut 4 bases from V and 4 bases from J, with 11 bases between. The germline V gene encodes CDR1 LGHDT and CDR2 YNNKEL (reference sequence). The CDR3 covers 14 residues. The DNA of the CDR3 is TGTGCCAGCAGCCCTTCAGATGGGAATCAGCCCCAGCATTTT. Its protein product is CASSPSDGNQPQHF.

The chain is built from TRBV4-3 and TRBJ2-7, with no clear D. Per germline, CDR1 LGHNA and CDR2 YSLEER. CDR3 length equals 14 residues. V lost 1 base and J 5 bases, leaving 12 bases between the germline ends. The CDR3 DNA follows: TGCGCCAGCAGCCAAGTAGGTAGAGCGAACGAGCAGTACTTC. Translated: CASSQVGRANEQYF.

The chain recombines TRBV12-3 or TRBV12-4 with TRBJ2-4; 7 nucleotides align to TRBD2. This CDR3 contains 16 residues. The V and J ends lost 7 bases and 3 bases, in that order; junction bases with no gene match: 12. DNA of the CDR3: TGTGCCAGCACCCCAGTCCTGGGAGGGGTCAAAAACATTCAGTACTTC. Translated, it gives CASTPVLGGVKNIQYF.

This chain uses TRBV29-1 with TRBJ1-2; 8 bases match TRBD1. CDR3 length: 15 residues. Germline assignment: CDR1 SQVTM and CDR2 ANQGSEA. Germline trimming cut 8 bases from V and 2 bases from J; bases unmatched to any gene: 13. CDR3 sequence: CSTRQGRPTNYGYTF. For the CDR3, the DNA is TGCAGCACCCGACAGGGGAGGCCCACCAACTATGGCTACACCTTC.

The V and J genes are TRBV6-2 or TRBV6-3 and TRBJ2-3, with D hard to call. The ends were cut back, 4 bases at V and 5 bases at J, with 7 bases in the middle. Germline CDR1 and CDR2: MNHEY and SVGEGT. The CDR3 length is 12 residues. The CDR3 loop is CASSSSRDTQYF. DNA of the CDR3: TGTGCCAGCAGTTCCTCACGAGATACGCAGTATTTT.

This clonotype was recorded once. In nucleotides, the CDR3 is TGTGCCAGCAGTGAAAGGACAGGGTTCACCTTTACCGGGGAGCTGTTTTTT. Amino acids: CASSERTGFTFTGELFF. J is TRBJ2-2 and V is TRBV6-1, with 8 bases that match TRBD1. Germline values: CDR1 MNHNS, CDR2 SASEGT. With 2 bases clipped from V and 5 bases from J, the junction kept 10 bases outside the gene matches. CDR3 length equals 17 residues.

The V and J genes are TRBV7-9 and TRBJ2-1, with D unclear. CDR3 length: 16 amino acids. Germline CDR1 and CDR2: SEHNR and FQNEAQ (reference sequence). Deletions cut 1 base from V and 2 bases from J, with 12 bases between. The CDR3 DNA follows: TGTGCCAGCAGCTTAGTAGGCACAGAAACCTACAATGAGCAGTTCTTC. It yields the protein CASSLVGTETYNEQFF.

J is TRBJ2-7 and V is TRBV20-1; D gene uncertain. CDR3 size: 14 residues. The germline V gene has CDR1 DFQATT and CDR2 SNEGSKA (reference sequence). V was clipped by 3 bases and J by 1 base, with 13 bases between them. The CDR3 loop reads CSASGARRSYEQYF. In DNA form, the CDR3 reads TGCAGTGCTAGTGGTGCCCGCAGGTCCTACGAGCAGTACTTC.

The V gene is TRBV9, the J gene TRBJ2-7; D unclear. This CDR3 has 15 amino acids. The V gene lost 2 bases and the J gene lost 5 bases, with 17 bases spanning the gap. The germline CDR1 and CDR2 sequences are SGDLS and YYNGEE. The CDR3 DNA is TGTGCCAGCAGCGTGGTGGGCGGACCTGGGGACGAGCAGTACTTC. This codes for CASSVVGGPGDEQYF.

The rearrangement links TRBV2 to TRBJ1-1; D unresolved. Per germline, CDR1 SNHLY and CDR2 FYNNEI. The CDR3 extends over 15 amino acids. Trimming left V 4 bases short and J 0 bases short, with 12 bases between. The CDR3 bases are TGTGCCAGCAGTGGTGGCAGGACGATGAACACTGAAGCTTTCTTT. Translating it yields CASSGGRTMNTEAFF.

V is TRBV19 and J is TRBJ1-4, with D maybe TRBD1 (6 bases). The CDR3 loop spans 16 amino acids. Germline loops: CDR1 LNHDA, CDR2 SQIVND (reference sequence). Trimming removed 6 bases from V and 4 bases from J, with 18 bases in between. DNA for the CDR3: TGTGCCAGTAGACCGACCGGAGGACAGAATAATGAAAAACTGTTTTTT. Translated, it gives CASRPTGGQNNEKLFF.

This clonotype was detected once. This chain links TRBV9 with TRBJ2-1; 8 nucleotides agree with TRBD2. The CDR3 extends over 14 amino acids. V lost 1 base, J lost 6 bases, and 3 bases stayed unmatched. Germline CDR1 reads SGDLS; CDR2 reads YYNGEE. CDR3 sequence: CASSVQTSVNEQFF. In DNA form, the CDR3 reads TGTGCCAGCAGCGTACAGACTAGCGTCAATGAGCAGTTCTTC.

V usage is TRBV6-2 or TRBV6-3 and J usage is TRBJ2-6; 7 positions match TRBD2. J gave up 0 bases and V 6 bases, and 8 bases lay outside the gene matches. The CDR3 runs 17 residues. Germline loops: CDR1 MNHEY, CDR2 SVGEGT. The CDR3 region is CASSRAGRASGANVLTF. CDR3 nucleotides: TGTGCCAGCAGCAGAGCAGGGAGGGCCTCTGGGGCCAACGTCCTGACTTTC.

The chain employs TRBV20-1 and TRBJ2-1; D not resolved. Trimming took off 4 bases at V and 2 bases at J, with 15 bases between the two ends. Germline V gives CDR1 DFQATT, CDR2 SNEGSKA (reference sequence). There are 15 residues in the CDR3. The CDR3 here is CSATPAPQAYNEQFF. The CDR3 DNA is TGCAGTGCTACCCCGGCGCCTCAGGCCTACAATGAGCAGTTCTTC.

The V gene is TRBV20-1, the J gene TRBJ2-3; perhaps TRBD1 as D (7 bases). Between the trimmed V and J ends, which lost 6 bases and 0 bases, there was a span of 13 bases. The CDR3 has 14 residues. CDR1 is DFQATT and CDR2 is SNEGSKA in the germline V gene (reference sequence). CDR3 region: CSARRGLSTDTQYF. The CDR3 DNA reads as TGCAGTGCCAGGAGGGGGCTTAGCACAGATACGCAGTATTTT.

The chain couples TRBV27 to TRBJ2-7; 8 bases match TRBD2. The CDR3 length is 15 residues. The trim removed 5 bases at V and 2 bases at J, leaving 8 bases unmatched. Germline V lookup: CDR1 MNHEY, CDR2 SMNVEV (reference sequence). The CDR3 spells CASSREGAGAYEQYF. The CDR3, as DNA: TGTGCCAGCAGTCGGGAAGGAGCGGGAGCCTACGAGCAGTACTTC.

This clonotype came up once. The gene calls are TRBV2 and TRBJ1-2, with D perhaps TRBD1 (6 bases). Per germline, CDR1 SNHLY and CDR2 FYNNEI. Trimming shortened V by 3 bases and J by 10 bases, and 9 bases separated the two germline ends. The CDR3 loop spans 11 amino acids. This CDR3 reads CASSDGGAYTF. The CDR3 coding sequence is TGTGCCAGCAGTGATGGGGGGGCCTACACCTTC.

The chain uses TRBV12-3 or TRBV12-4 and TRBJ2-1, with D maybe TRBD2 (5 bases). The CDR3 runs to 12 residues. Trimming cost V 3 bases and J 10 bases, with 10 bases left between them. CDR3 region: CASSLAEGEQFF. CDR3 in DNA: TGTGCCAGCAGTTTGGCAGAGGGAGAGCAGTTCTTC.

The rearrangement links TRBV20-1 to TRBJ1-2; tentatively, D is TRBD1 (5 bases). This CDR3 is 14 amino acids long. Germline V gives CDR1 DFQATT, CDR2 SNEGSKA (reference sequence). Trimming took off 4 bases at V and 5 bases at J, with 17 bases between the two ends. The chain's CDR3 is CSATPVPGTYGYTF. The DNA of the CDR3 is TGCAGTGCTACCCCCGTACCCGGGACTTATGGCTACACCTTC.

This clonotype appeared a single time. V is TRBV7-2 and J is TRBJ2-1; TRBD2 matches 9 bases. Per the germline V gene, CDR1 is SGHTA and CDR2 is FQGNSA. V was clipped by 5 bases and J by 3 bases; unmatched bases: 5. This CDR3 comprises 15 residues. CDR3 nucleotides: TGTGCCAGCAGCCCAAGAGCGGGAGGCTACAATGAGCAGTTCTTC. This encodes CASSPRAGGYNEQFF.